The next 12 T cell receptor beta chains were all read from a single sample in a study of OX40 agonist ivuxolimab in advanced cancers. Library method: the immunoSEQ multiplex PCR assay. TCRdb stores this immuneACCESS table with in-frame sequences only. Part of the clones is absent; in the studies checked, under half of the shortfall reflects unresolved V genes, and no reason is known for the rest. Present in this sample are about 84,000 clones, 94% of which were seen just once. The biggest ten clones account for approximately 9.9% of the sample. The sample consisted of CD4+ or CD8+ T cells sorted from blood, taken in a trial of the OX40 agonist ivuxolimab. Receptors were obtained from an adult with an advanced solid tumor such as melanoma, head and neck, liver or kidney cancer.

This clone came up once. The CDR3 nucleotides are TGTGCCAGCAGCCAAGGACTAGCGGGTAGGCTCTCCTACAATGAGCAGTTCTTC. Residues: CASSQGLAGRLSYNEQFF. The V and J genes are TRBV14 and TRBJ2-1; the match to TRBD2 covers 10 bases. CDR3 length equals 18 residues. V was clipped by 1 base and J by 0 bases; unmatched bases: 6. The V gene's germline CDR1 is SGHDN and CDR2 FVKESK.

The chain recombines TRBV25-1 with TRBJ1-3; D possibly corresponds to TRBD1 (5 bases). The germline CDR1 and CDR2 sequences are MGHDK and SYGVNS. The CDR3 consists of 17 residues. Trimming removed 2 bases from V and 2 bases from J, with 16 bases in between. Written as DNA, the CDR3 is TGTGCCAGCAGTGAAGCCTTCATGGGGCGTACTGGAAACACCATATATTTT. Its protein is CASSEAFMGRTGNTIYF.

The chain carries TRBV19 and TRBJ2-1; 9 bases are shared with TRBD2. V lost 3 bases to trimming and J lost 7 bases; unmatched junction nucleotides: 7. The CDR3 contains 15 residues. Germline V gene sequence: CDR1 LNHDA, CDR2 SQIVND (reference sequence). The CDR3: CASSIVPSGTNEQFF. CDR3 bases: TGTGCCAGTAGTATTGTTCCTAGCGGGACTAATGAGCAGTTCTTC.

V and J are TRBV4-1 and TRBJ2-7, with TRBD1 matching 12 bases. CDR1 is MGHRA, CDR2 YSYEKL, per germline. The CDR3 runs 15 residues. Trimming at V came to 3 bases and at J to 2 bases, leaving 2 bases not matched to a gene. The CDR3 loop reads CASSHGTGGTYEQYF. The CDR3 DNA sequence: TGCGCCAGCAGCCACGGGACAGGGGGCACCTACGAGCAGTACTTC.

As regards this clone: Other DNA sequences in the sample encode the same CDR3. This chain connects TRBV28 to TRBJ2-7; 11 bases agree with TRBD2. J gave up 3 bases and V 6 bases, and 4 bases lay outside the gene matches. The length of the CDR3 is 14 residues. Germline loops: CDR1 MDHEN, CDR2 SYDVKM. The CDR3 nucleotides read TGTGCCAGCAGCCTCACTAGCGGGAGCTACGAGCAGTACTTC. Encoded protein: CASSLTSGSYEQYF.

The genes are TRBV6-1 and TRBJ2-7; D might be TRBD2 (5 bases). Germline loops: CDR1 MNHNS, CDR2 SASEGT. Trimming removed 8 bases from V and 3 bases from J, with 14 bases in between. The CDR3 has 13 residues. The CDR3 nucleotides are TGTGCCAGCGCGGAGGTGAGAAGCTACGAGCAGTACTTC. As protein: CASAEVRSYEQYF.

V and J are TRBV9 and TRBJ2-7; D possibly matches TRBD1 or TRBD2 (5 bases each). CDR3 size: 15 residues. The germline CDR1 and CDR2 sequences are SGDLS and YYNGEE. V shed 4 bases and J shed 4 bases, with 18 bases lying between them. Written as DNA, the CDR3 is TGTGCCAGCAGCCCATCAGGTGGGACGAGATACGAGCAGTACTTC. This sequence encodes CASSPSGGTRYEQYF.

This clone showed up just once. V gene TRBV11-2 combines with J gene TRBJ2-5, with D hard to call. CDR1 and CDR2 from the germline V gene are SGHAT and FQNNGV. V dropped 5 bases and J dropped 2 bases, with 9 bases sitting between them. This CDR3 contains 13 residues. Here the CDR3 DNA reads TGTGCCAGCAGCCCGCCATTACAAGAGACCCAGTACTTC. It translates to CASSPPLQETQYF. Supplemented by reference TRBV11-2 and TRBJ2-5, the full variable domain reads EAGVAQSPRYKIIEKRQSVAFWCNPISGHATLYWYQQILGQGPKLLIQFQNNGVVDDSQLPKDRFSAERLKGVDSTLKIQPAKLEDSAVYLCASSPPLQETQYFGPGTRLLVL.

This sequence joins TRBV9 and TRBJ1-2, with TRBD1 identical over 7 bases. J was trimmed by 1 base and V by 0 bases; bases with no gene match: 9. The CDR3 consists of 17 residues. Germline CDR1 is SGDLS and CDR2 is YYNGEE. The CDR3, as DNA: TGTGCCAGCAGCGTAGAGGGGGCTCACCCCATTAACTATGGCTACACCTTC. It yields the protein CASSVEGAHPINYGYTF.

This clone has just one count. V is TRBV5-6 and J is TRBJ2-7; tentatively, D is TRBD2 (6 bases). Germline V gives CDR1 SGHDT, CDR2 YYEEEE. CDR3 length equals 15 residues. V was shortened by 2 bases and J by 3 bases, with 15 bases between the two germline ends. As DNA, the CDR3 is TGTGCCAGCAGCTTTCGTCGGGAGCTTGTCTACGAGCAGTACTTC. Translation: CASSFRRELVYEQYF.

The chain links TRBV5-6 to TRBJ2-2; D gene ambiguous. The length of the CDR3 is 14 residues. The germline V gene encodes CDR1 SGHDT and CDR2 YYEEEE. Trimming removed 0 bases from V and 2 bases from J, with 5 bases in between. This chain's CDR3 is CASSLEPNTGELFF. DNA for the CDR3: TGTGCCAGCAGCTTGGAACCCAACACCGGGGAGCTGTTTTTT.

This chain links TRBV30 with TRBJ2-2; TRBD1 matches 8 bases. Germline values: CDR1 GTSNPN, CDR2 SVGIG (reference sequence). Trimming took 2 bases from V and 5 from J; bases not matched to a gene: 7. The CDR3 spans 15 residues. CDR3 in DNA: TGTGCCTGGAGTCCGGGACAGGAGGAAACCGGGGAGCTGTTTTTT. Its translation is CAWSPGQEETGELFF.